This TCR beta chain was identified during a study of human T cells and chemical hapten exposure. Findings and limits, study-wide: A positive correlation with patch test score was shown by PT1 expanded TCR counts. Donors had alopecia, so their immune response may differ from healthy people's. TCRs at a frequency above 1 in 1000 stayed unchanged with DPC sensitization.

This sample's time point: pre-sensitization, week 0. Sample treatment: therapeutic diphenylcyclopropenone sensitization with weekly scalp DPC. This clonotype was seen just once. Its antigen is not identified. CDR3 length: 14 residues. Trimming cost V 1 base and J 3 bases, with 6 bases left between them. Germline CDR1 is SGHVS and CDR2 is FNYEAQ. TCRdb reanalysed the RACE reads using MiXCR and keeps one entry per CDR3 protein. The sample has about 120,000 distinct CDR3 sequences, less than 15% seen once; the top ten hold around 2.7%. The sequencing used whole blood, collected in connection with sensitization to the hapten diphenylcyclopropenone (DPC). J is TRBJ2-2 and V is TRBV7-6; D gene unclear. This TCR was recovered from a woman aged 18-30 years with alopecia areata. Some clones in this sample may be carry-over from other donors' samples. CDR3 DNA sequence: TGTGCCAGCAGCTTAGGAGGTGACACCGGGGAGCTGTTTTTT. It is translated as CASSLGGDTGELFF.